The subject of this entry is one TCR beta chain. Its antigen is undetermined. It was with 60 Vbeta and 13 Jbeta primers that the PCR ran. Only in-frame clones appear in the TCRdb table, and some are missing; sequencing was by immunoSEQ multiplex PCR. The sample holds roughly 200,000 clones; around 82% are singletons and the top ten take 2% to 2.5%. The CDR3 is made up of 14 amino acids. Germline CDR1 is SGHDT and CDR2 is YYEEEE. V shed 4 bases and J 0 bases; nucleotides not matched to a gene: 3. The source of the sample is a study of cytomegalovirus exposure and HLA in healthy donors. Points from the study as a whole: In a later analysis, at a false discovery rate of 0.05, under 20,000 TCR beta sequences were associated with HLA alleles. Generally TCR sequences proved uncommon, though certain public TCRs appeared in numerous donors. As a later analysis showed, several of the most significant clusters appeared to be linked to common viral pathogens. Some V segments, TRBV6-2 and TRBV6-3 among them, were indistinguishable and were therefore excluded.

V and J are TRBV5-6 and TRBJ1-1; TRBD1 aligns across 7 bases. Sequencing used PBMCs. The sequence came from a man in his 60s in good health and CMV-seronegative. Here the CDR3 reads CASSRDSLNTEAFF. The CDR3 DNA follows: TGTGCCAGCAGCCGGGACAGTTTGAACACTGAAGCTTTCTTT.